This T cell receptor beta chain was documented in a study of regulatory T cells in long-lasting Graves disease. Findings of the study overall: Lower TCR diversity characterized persistent Graves' patients relative to newly diagnosed patients.

This clonotype was counted between two and nine times. What it recognizes is unknown. Libraries of TCR beta came from iRepertoire HTBI primers plus Arm-PCR of CDR3 regions. TCRdb ran MiXCR on the multiplex PCR reads and lists one entry per CDR3 protein. The data show 600,000 to 800,000 distinct CDR3 sequences, around 30% seen once. The time point denotes: persistent/refractory GD, antithyroid drugs over 5 years with positive TRAb. PBMCs were the source of the RNA used for TCR sequencing. Patients hailed from an endocrinology department in Xi'an, China. Sample: peripheral blood mononuclear cells (PBMCs), taken when the disease was refractory, from a patient treated with antithyroid drugs. The TCR was taken from a female donor with Graves disease.

The CDR3 DNA sequence: TGCAGCGCAACGCCGGGACAGGGAACTGAAAAACTGTTTTTT. Protein: CSATPGQGTEKLFF. The rearrangement uses TRBV29-1 and TRBJ1-4; 9 bases match TRBD1. In germline, CDR1 is SQVTM, CDR2 ANQGSEA. J lost 7 bases, V lost 7 bases, and 10 bases had no gene match. CDR3 length: 14 residues.